These 22 T cell receptor beta chains share one sample of origin, sequenced in a study of response to subunit inactivated influenza vaccine. Via MiXCR, TCRdb re-called the RT-PCR reads, giving one row per CDR3 protein. The sample holds a few hundred thousand distinct CDR3 sequences, roughly 15% seen once. The sequences come from PBMCs from blood, collected 12 days after vaccination. The origin of the receptors is a middle-aged man who received an inactivated influenza vaccine.

Only a few counts were recorded for this clonotype. The chain uses TRBV7-2 and TRBJ1-1, with D possibly matching TRBD1 (6 bases). The CDR3 has 15 amino acids. Germline assignment: CDR1 SGHTA and CDR2 FQGNSA. V dropped 0 bases and J dropped 1 base, with 9 bases sitting between them. This CDR3 reads CASSLAWTENTEAFF. As DNA, the CDR3 is TGTGCCAGCAGCTTAGCGTGGACAGAGAACACTGAAGCTTTCTTT.

The J gene is TRBJ2-1, the V gene TRBV11-2, with 7 bases identical to TRBD1. Looked up from germline, CDR1 is SGHAT and CDR2 is FQNNGV. CDR3 size: 16 residues. The V and J ends lost 4 bases and 4 bases, in that order; junction bases with no gene match: 10. CDR3 sequence reads: CASSSHDRDPYNEQFF. The DNA for the CDR3 is TGTGCCAGCAGCTCGCACGACAGGGACCCTTACAATGAGCAGTTCTTC.

This clonotype was found once. The chain joins TRBV7-9 to TRBJ1-2; D not resolved. Germline CDR1 SEHNR, CDR2 FQNEAQ (reference sequence). Trimming took 1 base from V and 8 from J, leaving 11 bases between them. CDR3 length: 13 residues. The CDR3 bases are TGTGCCAGCAGCTTAGGGACGGCCGGCGGCTACACCTTC. The encoded protein is CASSLGTAGGYTF. Together with reference TRBV7-9 and TRBJ1-2, the CDR3 gives the full variable domain: DTGVSQNPRHKITKRGQNVTFRCDPISEHNRLYWYRQTLGQGPEFLTYFQNEAQLEKSRLLSDRFSAERPKGSFSTLEIQRTEQGDSAMYLCASSLGTAGGYTFGSGTRLTVV.

Here the CDR3 DNA reads TGTGCCAGCAGTTCAACGAGGATATACAATGAGCAGTTCTTC. Amino acids: CASSSTRIYNEQFF. The V and J genes are TRBV12-3 or TRBV12-4 and TRBJ2-1; D unclear. CDR3 length equals 14 residues. V lost 4 bases, J lost 4 bases, and 11 bases lay in between.

This rearrangement joins TRBV27 to TRBJ2-7; 10 bases fit TRBD1. Germline V CDR1 and CDR2: MNHEY, SMNVEV (reference sequence). The CDR3 extends over 15 amino acids. Trimming cost V 5 bases and J 6 bases; bases outside gene matches: 10. CDR3 residues: CASSTPGTGVSEQYF. The CDR3 DNA follows: TGTGCCAGCAGTACCCCCGGGACAGGGGTATCCGAGCAGTACTTC.

The genes are TRBV2 and TRBJ1-5, with D unclear. Germline CDR1 SNHLY, CDR2 FYNNEI. CDR3 length: 13 residues. V gave up 7 bases and J gave up 4 bases, with 11 bases separating them. The CDR3 here is CASTLQSNQPQHF. The CDR3 DNA follows: TGTGCCAGCACCCTACAGTCGAATCAGCCCCAGCATTTT.

The sample holds a few counts of this clonotype. The rearrangement links TRBV4-2 to TRBJ2-2, with 7 bases matching TRBD2. The germline V gene encodes CDR1 LGHNA and CDR2 YNFKEQ. J lost 1 base, V lost 0 bases, and 5 bases had no gene match. This CDR3 region has 17 residues. CDR3 DNA: TGTGCCAGCAGCCAAGATCACGGCGGGGGGAACACCGGGGAGCTGTTTTTT. Its translation is CASSQDHGGGNTGELFF.

This clonotype came up a few times. The chain recombines TRBV3-1 with TRBJ1-2; D gene ambiguous. The length of the CDR3 is 15 residues. Germline loops: CDR1 LGHDT, CDR2 YNNKEL (reference sequence). Trimming removed 4 bases at V and 0 bases at J, with 12 bases between. In nucleotides, the CDR3 is TGTGCCAGCAGCCGAGGCCGAGAGGCTAACTATGGCTACACCTTC. Its translation is CASSRGREANYGYTF.

V is TRBV20-1 and J is TRBJ2-7; 12 nucleotides agree with TRBD2. CDR1 and CDR2 (germline): DFQATT, SNEGSKA (reference sequence). This CDR3 comprises 13 residues. The CDR3 bases are TGCAGGGCGGGACTAGCGGGTTCCTACGAGCAGTACTTC. It is translated as CRAGLAGSYEQYF.

The chain employs TRBV5-1 and TRBJ1-4, with no clear D. The V gene lost 0 bases and the J gene lost 5 bases, with 5 bases spanning the gap. Germline CDR1 SGHRS, CDR2 YFSETQ. This CDR3 spans 13 amino acids. The CDR3 region is CASSLVRNEKLFF. The CDR3 nucleotides are TGCGCCAGCAGCTTGGTCAGAAATGAAAAACTGTTTTTT.

This clonotype came up a few times. The rearrangement joins TRBV5-1 to TRBJ2-2, with TRBD2 matching over 9 bases. This CDR3 is built from 18 residues. With 6 bases clipped from V and 1 base from J, the junction kept 13 bases outside the gene matches. Per germline, CDR1 SGHRS and CDR2 YFSETQ. The CDR3 sequence: CASNLLGTTSGNTGELFF. The DNA for the CDR3 is TGCGCCAGCAATCTCCTGGGTACGACTAGCGGGAACACCGGGGAGCTGTTTTTT.

This clonotype was picked up many times. V and J are TRBV12-3 or TRBV12-4 and TRBJ2-7, with no clear D. This CDR3 has 14 amino acids. Trimming cost V 3 bases and J 0 bases, with 9 bases left between them. The CDR3 coding sequence is TGTGCCAGCAGTTTGAGTTCCCGCTCCTACGAGCAGTACTTC. Amino acids: CASSLSSRSYEQYF.

The rearrangement uses TRBV12-3 or TRBV12-4 and TRBJ2-3; no clear D. The germline V and J ends were trimmed by 4 bases and 4 bases, with 15 bases remaining between them. This CDR3 contains 15 residues. The CDR3 is CASSSLTVLADTQYF. DNA for the CDR3: TGTGCCAGCAGTTCGCTAACGGTTCTCGCAGATACGCAGTATTTT.

This chain uses TRBV4-3 with TRBJ2-3; 10 bases align to TRBD2. The trim removed 0 bases at V and 6 bases at J, leaving 6 bases unmatched. CDR1 is LGHNA and CDR2 is YSLEER in the germline V gene. The CDR3 length is 16 residues. The CDR3 region is CASSQELAGRSDTQYF. CDR3 in DNA: TGCGCCAGCAGCCAAGAACTAGCGGGAAGGTCCGATACGCAGTATTTT.

This clonotype was detected a few times. The chain couples TRBV6-5 to TRBJ1-3, with D possibly being TRBD1 (5 bases). This CDR3 is built from 16 residues. CDR1 is MNHEY, CDR2 SVGAGI, per germline. V was shortened by 0 bases and J by 8 bases, with 17 bases between the two germline ends. In nucleotides, the CDR3 is TGTGCCAGCAGTTACTCGACGAGCAGGGCCGGGGACACCATATATTTT. Translating gives CASSYSTSRAGDTIYF.

The V gene is TRBV5-1, the J gene TRBJ2-1; 8 bases are shared with TRBD2. V dropped 3 bases and J dropped 6; count of bases not matched to a gene: 14. The CDR3 runs 17 residues. The germline gives CDR1 SGHRS, CDR2 YFSETQ. In DNA, the CDR3 is TGCGCCAGCAGCTCCGGGGGCGGGACTAGTTTCTCCAATGAGCAGTTCTTC. Encoded protein: CASSSGGGTSFSNEQFF. The full variable domain, in which reference TRBV5-1 and TRBJ2-1 provide the parts outside the CDR3, is KAGVTQTPRYLIKTRGQQVTLSCSPISGHRSVSWYQQTPGQGLQFLFEYFSETQRNKGNFPGRFSGRQFSNSRSEMNVSTLELGDSALYLCASSSGGGTSFSNEQFFGPGTRLTVL.

In its sample, this clonotype was seen a few times. The chain couples TRBV5-1 to TRBJ1-2, with D possibly TRBD1 on 6 matching bases. The ends were cut back, 3 bases at V and 8 bases at J, with 11 bases in the middle. From germline, CDR1 is SGHRS and CDR2 YFSETQ. The CDR3 contains 12 residues. CDR3 coding DNA: TGCGCCAGCAGCTCGAGGGGGAGCGGCTACACCTTC. Amino acids: CASSSRGSGYTF.

This clonotype was picked up many times. The chain joins TRBV4-2 to TRBJ2-3; D remains ambiguous. The germline gives CDR1 LGHNA, CDR2 YNFKEQ. This CDR3 has 14 residues. The ends were cut back, 6 bases at V and 0 bases at J, with 10 bases in the middle. CDR3 DNA: TGTGCCAGCAGTCAAATAGGGAGCACAGATACGCAGTATTTT. Translation gives CASSQIGSTDTQYF.

This clonotype was counted a few times. This chain uses TRBV5-6 with TRBJ1-1; D not resolved. CDR3 size: 11 residues. The V end was cut by 8 bases, the J end by 4 bases, with 9 bases between. The germline V gene encodes CDR1 SGHDT and CDR2 YYEEEE. In nucleotides, the CDR3 is TGTGCCAGTTCTAGGATCACTGAAGCTTTCTTT. This gives the protein CASSRITEAFF. The entire variable domain, with the rest obtained from reference TRBV5-6 and TRBJ1-1, is as follows: DAGVTQSPTHLIKTRGQQVTLRCSPKSGHDTVSWYQQALGQGPQFIFQYYEEEERQRGNFPDRFSGHQFPNYSSELNVNALLLGDSALYLCASSRITEAFFGQGTRLTVV.

This clonotype was picked up a small number of times. The chain recombines TRBV3-1 with TRBJ1-6; no firm D call. The CDR3 contains 13 residues. V was shortened by 1 base and J by 8 bases, with 6 bases between the two germline ends. Germline CDR1 and CDR2: LGHDT and YNNKEL (reference sequence). CDR3 in amino acids: CASSQGRDSPLHF. DNA for the CDR3: TGTGCCAGCAGCCAAGGACGCGATTCACCCCTCCACTTT.

The V and J genes are TRBV10-3 and TRBJ2-7; perhaps TRBD1 as D (6 bases). Germline V gene sequence: CDR1 ENHRY, CDR2 SYGVKD. V lost 3 bases and J lost 6, with 15 bases in between. This CDR3 spans 14 amino acids. The CDR3 spells CAISDAGALGEQYF. CDR3 DNA: TGTGCCATCAGTGACGCAGGGGCGCTGGGCGAGCAGTACTTC.

The rearrangement uses TRBV4-1 and TRBJ1-5, with D tentatively TRBD1 (6 bases). Trimming cost V 3 bases and J 4 bases, with 13 bases left between them. CDR1 is MGHRA and CDR2 is YSYEKL in the germline V gene. This CDR3 comprises 15 residues. This CDR3 is CASSHQGQGNQPQHF. The CDR3 coding sequence is TGCGCCAGCAGCCATCAGGGGCAGGGGAATCAGCCCCAGCATTTT.